This TCR beta chain is from a study of T cells in Graves' hyperthyroidism and ophthalmopathy. This clonotype was seen many times. What was amplified from RNA transcripts were TCR beta CDR3 regions. A set of HTBI primers served as the primers for a first-round RT-PCR of the TCR CDR3. TCRdb called the multiplex PCR reads again in MiXCR, with one record for every CDR3 protein. The repertoire consists of about 300,000 distinct CDR3 sequences, with around a quarter occurring once and the leading ten covering around 28%. Trimming pared 4 bases from V and 2 bases from J, leaving 12 bases between. Germline V gene sequence: CDR1 SQVTM, CDR2 ANQGSEA. This CDR3 has 13 amino acids.

The sequenced material came from blood. The sequence came from a man aged 40-49 years with Graves' hyperthyroidism that later progressed to Graves' ophthalmopathy. The chain uses TRBV29-1 and TRBJ2-7, with D hard to call. For the CDR3, the DNA is TGCAGCGTTGTATCGGGTGCCACCTACGAGCAGTACTTC. Its protein is CSVVSGATYEQYF.